This T cell receptor (beta chain) is from a study of T cell responses to AZD1222 COVID-19 vaccine. Findings of the study overall: Of the AZD1222 recipients, only five or six were seropositive at baseline. Sampled repertoires all dated from after the peak T cell response. Reports indicate that nearly half of spike-specific TCRs are directed at unmutated variant regions. Once two AZD1222 doses were given, Spike-specific TCR breadth and depth went up.

The V gene's germline CDR1 is SGHRS and CDR2 YFSETQ. V gave up 0 bases and J gave up 7 bases; unmatched junction bases: 10. The CDR3 extends over 17 amino acids. Measured with immunoSEQ multiplex PCR; TCRdb has only the in-frame clones, and not every one. The sample carries tens of thousands of clones, roughly nine tenths recorded once. Notes on this clone: Its antigen remains unidentified.

Source: peripheral blood, taken on day 0 of AZD1222 vaccination. The sequence derives from an adult in good health. The rearrangement links TRBV5-1 to TRBJ1-6; TRBD1 agrees at 7 bases. The CDR3 nucleotides are TGCGCCAGCAGCTTGGGGTACACCGGGACAGAAAATTCACCCCTCCACTTT. It specifies CASSLGYTGTENSPLHF.